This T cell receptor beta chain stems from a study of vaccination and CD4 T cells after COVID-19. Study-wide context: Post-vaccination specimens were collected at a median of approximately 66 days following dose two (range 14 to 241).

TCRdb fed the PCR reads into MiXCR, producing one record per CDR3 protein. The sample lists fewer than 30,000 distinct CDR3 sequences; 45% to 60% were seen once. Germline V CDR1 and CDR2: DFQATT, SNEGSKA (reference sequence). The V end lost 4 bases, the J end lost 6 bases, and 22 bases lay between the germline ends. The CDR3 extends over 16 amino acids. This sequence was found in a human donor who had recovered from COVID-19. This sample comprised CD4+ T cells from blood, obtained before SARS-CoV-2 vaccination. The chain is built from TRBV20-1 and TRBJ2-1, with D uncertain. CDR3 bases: TGCAGTGCTAATCTACAGCCCCTCCGAGACCCCAATGAGCAGTTCTTC. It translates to CSANLQPLRDPNEQFF.